This TCR beta chain was obtained from a study of molecular identifiers for immune sequencing clone quantification. Broader study findings: Clones above 20 RNA copies held over 97% of effector molecules, under 1% in naive cells. Among under 1.1 million naive cells, spiked Jurkat TCR RNA from a single cell was reportedly detectable.

Library preparation followed earlier protocols using designated TCR primers. From the PCR reads, TCRdb called clonotypes with MiXCR, one entry per CDR3 protein. The sample includes 40,000 to 50,000 distinct CDR3 sequences, about a fifth of them seen just once. This clonotype was recorded at least ten times. Its antigen remains unidentified. Trimming left V 4 bases short and J 10 bases short, with 16 bases between. The germline V gene encodes CDR1 LGHNA and CDR2 YSLEER. This CDR3 has 13 amino acids. Specimen: naive CD8+ T cells from blood, with Jurkat cell RNA spiked in. Described subset: FACS-sorted CD8+CD4-CCR7+CD45RA+ naive T cells. This rearrangement joins TRBV4-3 to TRBJ1-1, with D possibly being TRBD1 (6 bases). This sequence originates from a human donor in good health. Some libraries in this study had Jurkat cell RNA spiked in. CDR3 nucleotide sequence: TGCGCCAGCAGCCCAGGGGTCAAGCAAGGAGCTTTCTTT. It specifies CASSPGVKQGAFF.